This passage covers 9 T cell receptor beta chains from one sample sequenced in a study of tumor and adjacent non-tumor tissue in lung cancer. RNA was extracted from bulk tissue without any cell sorting. The normal lung tissue was taken more than 3 cm from the tumor edge. The library came from three nested PCR rounds adapted from ARM-PCR protocols. TCRdb passed the multiplex PCR reads through MiXCR, listing each CDR3 protein once. The sample contains about 75,000 distinct CDR3 sequences, 55% to 70% of which appear only once. Sequenced: distant non-tumor lung tissue. The receptors derive from a woman in her 50s with non-small cell lung cancer.

Comments on this clonotype: A read error may produce the germline difference seen at one junction end. This chain joins TRBV6-5 and TRBJ1-6, with a possible D match to TRBD1 (6 bases). This CDR3 spans 15 amino acids. Germline V gene lookup returns CDR1 MNHEY and CDR2 SVGAGI. CDR3 residues: CAGSCTTGTNSPLHF. The CDR3 DNA sequence: TGTGCCGGCAGTTGCACTACAGGGACTAATTCACCCCTCCACTTT.

A note on this clonotype: Being one base from a much bigger clone, this may be a read error. The CDR3 DNA is TGCAGTGCTAGAGTGGACAGGTCTAAGGTCACCTATGGCTTCACCTTC. Translated, it gives CSARVDRSKVTYGFTF. This rearrangement joins TRBV20-1 to TRBJ1-2, with 7 bases matching TRBD1. The CDR3 extends over 16 amino acids. Germline V gives CDR1 DFQATT, CDR2 SNEGSKA (reference sequence).

Points on this clonotype: A clone one base away is much larger, so this may be a read error. The chain carries TRBV6-1 and TRBJ1-2; D is uncertain. The germline V gene has CDR1 MNHNS and CDR2 SASEGT. This CDR3 comprises 13 residues. Trimming removed 2 bases at V and 7 bases at J, with 11 bases between. The CDR3 sequence is CASSELIAGGYTF. CDR3 in DNA: TGTGCCAGCAGTGAACTCATCGCTGGTGGCTACACCTTC.

This clonotype was found many times. V is TRBV6-2 or TRBV6-3 and J is TRBJ1-5; TRBD1 is a possible D gene (6 bases). The germline V gene encodes CDR1 MNHEY and CDR2 SVGEGT. The CDR3 spans 14 residues. Trimming removed 6 bases at V and 6 bases at J, with 15 bases between. The CDR3: CASRQTGNGQPQHF. The CDR3 DNA sequence: TGTGCCAGCAGACAAACAGGGAACGGTCAGCCCCAGCATTTT.

Notes on this clonotype: A junction boundary mismatches the germline segment, possibly from a read error. The V gene is TRBV11-2, the J gene TRBJ2-3; possible D gene TRBD1, 5 bases. Germline lookup yields CDR1 SGHAT and CDR2 FQNNGV. The CDR3 is 15 residues long. CDR3 amino acids: CASSLVDRNTDAQYF. The CDR3 nucleotides are TGTGCCAGCAGCTTAGTCGACAGAAACACAGATGCGCAGTATTTT.

Comments on this clonotype: This is likely a read error, given that the CDR3 carries no conserved phenylalanine or tryptophan at its end. The chain combines TRBV11-2 with TRBJ2-1; D might be TRBD1 (5 bases). This CDR3 has 13 amino acids. Per the germline V gene, CDR1 is SGHAT and CDR2 is FQNNGV. This CDR3 reads CASSLITGNEQFS. CDR3 bases: TGTGCTAGCAGTTTGATTACAGGTAATGAGCAGTTCTCC.

As concerns this clonotype: A read error may explain this, as a much larger clone is one base away. The V call is TRBV20-1, the J call TRBJ1-4; D call uncertain. The CDR3 sequence is 15 residues long. CDR1 is DFQATT, CDR2 SNEGSKA, per germline (reference sequence). The V and J ends lost 4 bases and 0 bases respectively, with 12 bases between them. In nucleotides, the CDR3 is TGCAGTGCTATACGATCGGCAGCAACTAATGAAAAACTGTTTTTT. Translating it yields CSAIRSAATNEKLFF.

For this clonotype: Relative to the germline gene, one junction end is altered; a read error may explain this. J is TRBJ2-1 and V is TRBV11-2; 7 nucleotides agree with TRBD1. The CDR3 is 16 amino acids. Germline V lookup: CDR1 SGHAT, CDR2 FQNNGV. The CDR3 region has the DNA TGTGCCAGCCAGAGCCTGGGACAGAGTTGCCAGAATGAGCGGTTCTTC. Protein product: CASQSLGQSCQNERFF.

Details on this clonotype: A read error is possible here, since a much larger clone lies one base away. The gene calls are TRBV6-6 and TRBJ2-7; D unclear. The CDR3 has 12 amino acids. Germline V gene sequence: CDR1 MNHNY, CDR2 SVGAGI (reference sequence). CDR3 sequence reads: CARSYPSAPSYF. The CDR3 nucleotides read TGTGCCAGGAGTTACCCAAGTGCCCCCTCGTACTTC.